These 2 T cell receptor beta chains came from one sample sequenced in a study of shared clonotypes between healthy human individuals. The table came from immunoSEQ multiplex PCR; TCRdb's copy has only in-frame clones and leaves some out. The sample has roughly 2 million clones, almost 96% seen once. The sequencing input was naive CD4+ T cells sorted from blood. Subset reported: CD45RA+ positively selected. The receptors shown here come from a man between 18 and 35 years old in good health.

This clone was recorded only once. This chain joins TRBV6-6 and TRBJ1-6; D not resolved. There are 14 residues in the CDR3. Trimming removed 3 bases at V and 9 bases at J, with 12 bases between. Germline assignment: CDR1 MNHNY and CDR2 SVGAGI (reference sequence). For the CDR3, the DNA is TGTGCCAGCAGTTATAGGAGTGGAACTTCACCCCTCCACTTT. Protein: CASSYRSGTSPLHF.

V is TRBV28 and J is TRBJ1-6; D might be TRBD1 (5 bases). CDR1 is MDHEN, CDR2 SYDVKM, per germline. Trimming shortened V by 5 bases and J by 5 bases, and 10 bases separated the two germline ends. This CDR3 contains 14 residues. The CDR3 DNA reads TGTGCCAGCAGTAGGACACTAGATAATTCACCCCTCCACTTT. As protein: CASSRTLDNSPLHF.